This T cell receptor (beta chain) came from a study of T cell responses to AZD1222 COVID-19 vaccine. Using immunoSEQ multiplex PCR, the repertoire was profiled, and TCRdb retains in-frame clones only, with some absent. The data show 95,000 to 150,000 clones, 70% to 90% seen once. Study-level findings and limits: Unmutated variant regions are reportedly targeted by nearly half of spike-specific TCRs.

In the case of this clone: What it recognizes is unknown.

The CDR3 covers 14 residues. Trimming removed 5 bases at V and 6 bases at J, with 15 bases between. Germline CDR1 MNHEY, CDR2 SMNVEV (reference sequence). This chain connects TRBV27 to TRBJ2-3, with D uncertain. Specimen: peripheral blood, collected on day 0 of AZD1222 vaccination. The receptor was derived from an adult in good health. CDR3 coding DNA: TGTGCCAGCAGTGGAGCAGGCGGTAAGGATACGCAGTATTTT. It yields the protein CASSGAGGKDTQYF.